This entry concerns a single T cell receptor beta chain. The antigen is undetermined. This PCR relied on a set of 60 Vbeta primers and 13 Jbeta primers. Only in-frame clones appear in the TCRdb table, and some are missing; sequencing was by immunoSEQ multiplex PCR. The sample records 60,000 to 95,000 clones, about four fifths being singletons. Whereas donors were nominally healthy upon sampling, unrecorded immune exposures were probable. This specimen belongs to a study of cytomegalovirus exposure and HLA in healthy donors. Study-wide findings and caveats: Per a prior analysis, the majority of TCR beta V segments were productive roughly 90% or roughly 30% of the time. A later analysis showed TCR association rates differing by HLA locus, peaking at DRB1 and lowest at HLA-C.

Germline V CDR1 and CDR2: LGHNA, YNFKEQ. V shed 3 bases, J shed 4 bases, and the junction held 2 bases outside the gene matches. The CDR3 sequence is 14 residues long. This sequence was found in a woman in her 40s in good health and CMV-seropositive. The chain combines TRBV4-2 with TRBJ2-3; TRBD1 matches 9 bases. Sequencing input: PBMCs. CDR3 DNA: TGTGCCAGCAGCCACGGACAGGGGCCAGATACGCAGTATTTT. Amino acid sequence: CASSHGQGPDTQYF.